This entry describes one T cell receptor beta chain. The antigen remains undetermined. The data were obtained in a study of monozygotic twins with inflammatory bowel disease. General study results and limits: T cell subtypes that differed could not be told apart.

From roughly 3,300 ng of total RNA, each TCR library was prepared. From the 5' RACE reads, TCRdb lists one entry per CDR3 protein and no DNA. The clone table shows roughly 300,000 distinct CDR3 sequences, with the ten largest holding more than 4.5%. Sequenced material: blood. The TCR originated in a human donor with ulcerative colitis or Crohn's disease, or a healthy co-twin of an affected twin (not recorded which).

This CDR3 is CASSPAYGPYEQYF. The genes are TRBV5-5 and TRBJ2-7; TCRdb calls TRBD2, which cannot be checked without DNA. Germline CDR1 is SGHKS and CDR2 is YYEKEE (reference sequence). This CDR3 region has 14 residues.